These T cell receptor beta chains were read from a single sample in a study of breast tumors, draining lymph nodes, adjacent tissues. MiXCR, run by TCRdb on the multiplex PCR reads, gives a single entry per CDR3 protein. The sample includes about 220,000 distinct CDR3 sequences, around 35% seen only once; the top ten take roughly 3.5%. The sample comprised axillary lymph node tissue. The origin of the receptors is a female donor with breast cancer. Some clones in this sample may be carry-over from other donors' samples. Both conserved end residues are part of each CDR3. The D gene is left open where the match is weak. Clone size is shown for a subset of rows, as once, few, many or a class of expanded clone.

clone size: many
J gene: TRBJ2-1
CDR3 length: 21
V gene: TRBV25-1
D gene: TRBD2
CDR3 DNA: TGTGCCAGCAGTGATAATCAGGGTAGGGGGACTAGCGGGAACTCCTACAATGAGCAGTTCTTC
CDR3 protein: CASSDNQGRGTSGNSYNEQFF

clone size: NA
J gene: TRBJ2-7
CDR3 length: 15
V gene: TRBV5-1
D gene: TRBD1
CDR3 DNA: TGCGCCAGCAGTCCCGGGACAGGGGGCCCCTACGAGCAGTACTTC
CDR3 protein: CASSPGTGGPYEQYF

clone size: many
J gene: TRBJ2-7
CDR3 length: 14
V gene: TRBV6-6
D gene: TRBD1
CDR3 DNA: TGTGCCAGCAGCAAACGGACAGGGCCCTACGAGCAGTACTTC
CDR3 protein: CASSKRTGPYEQYF

clone size: many
J gene: TRBJ2-5
CDR3 length: 15
V gene: TRBV7-9
D gene: NA
CDR3 DNA: TGTGCCAGCAGCTTAGCGCTGGGGGACCAAGAGACCCAGTACTTC
CDR3 protein: CASSLALGDQETQYF

clone size: many
J gene: TRBJ1-2
CDR3 length: 16
V gene: TRBV19
D gene: NA
CDR3 DNA: TGTGCCAGTAGTAGCCCTACGTCAGGGCTCGCCTATGGCTACACCTTC
CDR3 protein: CASSSPTSGLAYGYTF

clone size: NA
J gene: TRBJ2-3
CDR3 length: 14
V gene: TRBV7-2
D gene: TRBD1
CDR3 DNA: TGTGCCAGCAGCCTAGGGACAGGGTTCGATACGCAGTATTTT
CDR3 protein: CASSLGTGFDTQYF

clone size: many
J gene: TRBJ2-1
CDR3 length: 15
V gene: TRBV9
D gene: NA
CDR3 DNA: TGTGCCAGCAGCCCCCACGGACCTACACACAATGAGCAGTTCTTC
CDR3 protein: CASSPHGPTHNEQFF

clone size: many
J gene: TRBJ2-6
CDR3 length: 17
V gene: TRBV2
D gene: NA
CDR3 DNA: TGTGCCAGCAGTGACGGGACATCCCGCTCTGGGGCCAACGTCCTGACTTTC
CDR3 protein: CASSDGTSRSGANVLTF

clone size: NA
J gene: TRBJ2-3
CDR3 length: 14
V gene: TRBV28
D gene: NA
CDR3 DNA: TGTGCCAGCAAACGGACTTCTCGCGCAGATACGCAGTATTTT
CDR3 protein: CASKRTSRADTQYF

clone size: NA
J gene: TRBJ1-5
CDR3 length: 17
V gene: TRBV3-1
D gene: NA
CDR3 DNA: TGTCCCAGCAGCCAAGGAACGATTGGCGGGGGGAATCAGCCCCAGCATTTT
CDR3 protein: CPSSQGTIGGGNQPQHF

clone size: NA
J gene: TRBJ2-5
CDR3 length: 12
V gene: TRBV12-3/TRBV12-4
D gene: TRBD1
CDR3 DNA: TGTGCCAGCAGGGGGACAGGGGAGACCCAGTACTTC
CDR3 protein: CASRGTGETQYF

clone size: NA
J gene: TRBJ2-1
CDR3 length: 17
V gene: TRBV2
D gene: TRBD2
CDR3 DNA: TGTGCCAGCAGCGTAACTAGCGGGGGGGCCCTAAACAATGAGCAGTTCTTC
CDR3 protein: CASSVTSGGALNNEQFF

clone size: many
J gene: TRBJ2-1
CDR3 length: 15
V gene: TRBV5-1
D gene: TRBD2
CDR3 DNA: TGCGCCAGCAGACCCGGCGGGAGTCAGTACAATGAGCAGTTCTTC
CDR3 protein: CASRPGGSQYNEQFF

clone size: many
J gene: TRBJ1-6
CDR3 length: 15
V gene: TRBV7-9
D gene: NA
CDR3 DNA: TGTGCCAGCAGCTCGCAGGGCAGCTATAATTCACCCCTCCACTTT
CDR3 protein: CASSSQGSYNSPLHF

clone size: many
J gene: TRBJ2-7
CDR3 length: 16
V gene: TRBV12-3/TRBV12-4
D gene: TRBD1
CDR3 DNA: TGTGCCAGCAGGCCCGCAGTGGGACAGGGCCCCTACGAGCAGTACTTC
CDR3 protein: CASRPAVGQGPYEQYF

clone size: many
J gene: TRBJ2-7
CDR3 length: 15
V gene: TRBV6-1
D gene: TRBD2
CDR3 DNA: TGTGCCAGCAGAGATAGCGGGAGCCATGGCTACGAGCAGTACTTC
CDR3 protein: CASRDSGSHGYEQYF

clone size: many
J gene: TRBJ2-3
CDR3 length: 12
V gene: TRBV7-9
D gene: NA
CDR3 DNA: TGTGCCAGCAGCTATCAAGGGGATACGCAGTATTTT
CDR3 protein: CASSYQGDTQYF

clone size: NA
J gene: TRBJ2-6
CDR3 length: 18
V gene: TRBV9
D gene: NA
CDR3 DNA: TGTGCCAGCAGCGTAGGTATGGTGGGGGGCTCTGGGGCCAACGTCCTGACTTTC
CDR3 protein: CASSVGMVGGSGANVLTF

clone size: few
J gene: TRBJ2-2
CDR3 length: 15
V gene: TRBV5-8
D gene: NA
CDR3 DNA: TGTGCCAGCCAGAAGGGCCCCCTGAACACCGGGGAGCTGTTTTTT
CDR3 protein: CASQKGPLNTGELFF

clone size: many
J gene: TRBJ1-2
CDR3 length: 15
V gene: TRBV19
D gene: NA
CDR3 DNA: TGTGCCAGTAGTATAGGAGGGCCAAGAAACTATGGCTACACCTTC
CDR3 protein: CASSIGGPRNYGYTF

clone size: NA
J gene: TRBJ1-5
CDR3 length: 14
V gene: TRBV19
D gene: TRBD1
CDR3 DNA: TGTGCCAGTAGTATCAGGGGGCTGGCTCAGCCCCAGCATTTT
CDR3 protein: CASSIRGLAQPQHF

clone size: many
J gene: TRBJ2-3
CDR3 length: 14
V gene: TRBV11-3
D gene: NA
CDR3 DNA: TGTGCCAGCAGCTTAGGGGCTGGCACAGATACGCAGTATTTT
CDR3 protein: CASSLGAGTDTQYF

clone size: many
J gene: TRBJ2-3
CDR3 length: 15
V gene: TRBV20-1
D gene: TRBD2
CDR3 DNA: TGCAGTGCTAGAGCTAGCGGGGGGACCACAGATACGCAGTATTTT
CDR3 protein: CSARASGGTTDTQYF

clone size: NA
J gene: TRBJ1-5
CDR3 length: 14
V gene: TRBV20-1
D gene: TRBD1
CDR3 DNA: TGCAGTCAAAGCCGGGACAGGGGAGATCAGCCCCAGCATTTT
CDR3 protein: CSQSRDRGDQPQHF

clone size: many
J gene: TRBJ1-2
CDR3 length: 14
V gene: TRBV3-1
D gene: TRBD1
CDR3 DNA: TGTGCCAGCAGCCAAGGGGACAGGGCATATGGCTACACCTTC
CDR3 protein: CASSQGDRAYGYTF

clone size: many
J gene: TRBJ1-6
CDR3 length: 15
V gene: TRBV5-8
D gene: NA
CDR3 DNA: TGTGCCAGCAGGATTACGACAGTAAATAATTCACCCCTCCACTTT
CDR3 protein: CASRITTVNNSPLHF

clone size: NA
J gene: TRBJ1-2
CDR3 length: 13
V gene: TRBV20-1
D gene: NA
CDR3 DNA: TGCAGTGCTAGTACGGGGGGATCCTATGGCTACACCTTC
CDR3 protein: CSASTGGSYGYTF

clone size: NA
J gene: TRBJ2-4
CDR3 length: 16
V gene: TRBV9
D gene: TRBD2
CDR3 DNA: TGTGCCAGCAGCGTAGTGGGAGGGGCGGCCAAAAACATTCAGTACTTC
CDR3 protein: CASSVVGGAAKNIQYF

clone size: NA
J gene: TRBJ1-4
CDR3 length: 16
V gene: TRBV7-2
D gene: NA
CDR3 DNA: TGTGCCAGCAGCTTAGTGGGGGGGGGTTCCTATGAAAAACTGTTTTTT
CDR3 protein: CASSLVGGGSYEKLFF

clone size: many
J gene: TRBJ1-4
CDR3 length: 16
V gene: TRBV6-2/TRBV6-3
D gene: TRBD1
CDR3 DNA: TGTGCCAGCAGCCCCGGACAGGCAAGGAGGAATGAAAAACTGTTTTTT
CDR3 protein: CASSPGQARRNEKLFF

clone size: many
J gene: TRBJ2-5
CDR3 length: 16
V gene: TRBV19
D gene: TRBD2
CDR3 DNA: TGTGCCAGTAGCAGGACTAGCGGGAGGGCCGTGGAGACCCAGTACTTC
CDR3 protein: CASSRTSGRAVETQYF

clone size: few
J gene: TRBJ2-7
CDR3 length: 15
V gene: TRBV6-1
D gene: TRBD1
CDR3 DNA: TGTGCCTCCCGAACCGGGACAGGGTTTGGTGGCGAGCAGTACTTC
CDR3 protein: CASRTGTGFGGEQYF

clone size: many
J gene: TRBJ2-3
CDR3 length: 11
V gene: TRBV5-1
D gene: NA
CDR3 DNA: TGCGCCAGCAGCTTTATCCTCGGGGAGGTTTTC
CDR3 protein: CASSFILGEVF

clone size: many
J gene: TRBJ1-1
CDR3 length: 13
V gene: TRBV7-9
D gene: TRBD1
CDR3 DNA: TGTGCCAGCAGCTCTGATTCGGACAGGGGTGCTTTCTTT
CDR3 protein: CASSSDSDRGAFF

clone size: many
J gene: TRBJ2-1
CDR3 length: 16
V gene: TRBV5-1
D gene: NA
CDR3 DNA: TGCGCCAGCAGCTTGTTAGTTGGCAGGGGAGGGTATGAGCAGTTCTTC
CDR3 protein: CASSLLVGRGGYEQFF

clone size: few
J gene: TRBJ1-1
CDR3 length: 15
V gene: TRBV10-3
D gene: NA
CDR3 DNA: TGTGCCATCAGTGATCCTTACAGACAGAACACTGAAGCTTTCTTT
CDR3 protein: CAISDPYRQNTEAFF